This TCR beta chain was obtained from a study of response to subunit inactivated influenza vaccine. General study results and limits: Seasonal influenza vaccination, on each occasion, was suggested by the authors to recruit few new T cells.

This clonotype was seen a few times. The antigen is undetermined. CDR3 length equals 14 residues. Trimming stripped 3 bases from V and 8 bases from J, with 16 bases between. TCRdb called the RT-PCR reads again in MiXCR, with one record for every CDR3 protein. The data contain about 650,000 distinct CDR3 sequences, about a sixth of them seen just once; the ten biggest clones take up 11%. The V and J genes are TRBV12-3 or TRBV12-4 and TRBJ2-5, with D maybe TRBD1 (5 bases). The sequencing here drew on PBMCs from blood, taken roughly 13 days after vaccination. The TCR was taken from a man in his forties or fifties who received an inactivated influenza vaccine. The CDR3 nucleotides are TGTGCCAGCAGTTTCGACAGTATGAAGAGCACCCAGTACTTC. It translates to CASSFDSMKSTQYF.